This T cell receptor (beta chain) was sequenced for a study of shared clonotypes between healthy human individuals. Whole-study context: Each donor had three CD4 naive, three CD4 memory, two CD8 naive and one CD8 memory plate.

The protocol was immunoSEQ multiplex PCR, while the TCRdb copy is restricted to in-frame clones and leaves out a portion. The sample has 2 million to 2.5 million clones; approximately 96% are singletons. The V end was cut by 4 bases, the J end by 0 bases, with 14 bases between. Germline CDR1 and CDR2: SGHRS and YFSETQ. The CDR3 has 15 residues. The specimen sequenced was naive CD4+ T cells sorted from blood. Subset defined: CD45RA+ positively selected. The sequence derives from a man between 18 and 35 years old in good health. The chain recombines TRBV5-1 with TRBJ2-7, with D hard to call. In DNA form, the CDR3 reads TGCGCCAGCAGCGCTGCCGCCGGCTTCTCCTACGAGCAGTACTTC. The encoded protein is CASSAAAGFSYEQYF. The complete variable domain, with remaining parts taken from reference TRBV5-1 and TRBJ2-7, reads KAGVTQTPRYLIKTRGQQVTLSCSPISGHRSVSWYQQTPGQGLQFLFEYFSETQRNKGNFPGRFSGRQFSNSRSEMNVSTLELGDSALYLCASSAAAGFSYEQYFGPGTRLTVT.